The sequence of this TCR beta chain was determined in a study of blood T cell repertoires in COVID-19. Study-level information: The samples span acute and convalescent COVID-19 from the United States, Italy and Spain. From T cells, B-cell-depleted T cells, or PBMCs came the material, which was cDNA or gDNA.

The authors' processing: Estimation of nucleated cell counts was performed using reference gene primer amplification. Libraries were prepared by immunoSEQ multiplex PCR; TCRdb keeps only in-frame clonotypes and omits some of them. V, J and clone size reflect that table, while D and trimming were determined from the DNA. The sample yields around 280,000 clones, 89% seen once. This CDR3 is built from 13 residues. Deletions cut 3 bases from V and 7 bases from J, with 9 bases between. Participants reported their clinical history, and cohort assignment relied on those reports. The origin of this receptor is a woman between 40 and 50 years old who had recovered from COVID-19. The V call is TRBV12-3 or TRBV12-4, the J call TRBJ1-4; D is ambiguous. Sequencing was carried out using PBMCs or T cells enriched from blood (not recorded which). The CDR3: CASSLTNGEKLFF. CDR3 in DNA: TGTGCCAGCAGTTTGACAAACGGTGAAAAACTGTTTTTT.